Presented here are 5 T cell receptor delta chains from one specimen sequenced in a study of γδ T cells in repeated Plasmodium falciparum infection. TCRdb re-called the multiplex PCR reads using CATT. The sample includes under 50,000 delta-chain clones, 1.5% to 2% of them seen just once. Flow sorting of PBMC yielded separate Vgamma9/Vdelta2+ and Vdelta2-negative gammadelta T cell populations for bulk repertoire analysis. Specimen: gamma-delta T cells from blood. The source of these receptors is a pool of human donors (malaria-infected and uninfected, not separated).

This clone was detected many times. TCRdb's entry gives the protein of a much larger clone, which mismatches this DNA's translation at residue 9, likely from a read error; the protein reported here is translated from the DNA. This chain's CDR3 is CACGTCTDELIF. Written as DNA, the CDR3 is TGTGCCTGTGGGACCTGTACCGATGAACTCATCTTT. J is TRDJ1 and V is TRDV2; D is unresolved. The CDR3 has 12 residues. Germline assignment: CDR1 GEAIGNYY and CDR2 EKD.

Concerning this clone: TCRdb has a much larger clone's protein, which differs at residue 7 from the translation of this DNA, likely because of a read error; what is shown is the protein translated from the DNA. The J gene is TRDJ1, the V gene TRDV1; 13 bases match TRDD3. No J segment appears in TCRdb, so it was assigned here by matching the sequence to germline. This CDR3 contains 25 residues. Germline V gene sequence: CDR1 TSWWSYY, CDR2 QGS. Trimming cost V 0 bases and J 2 bases; bases outside gene matches: 27. CDR3 sequence: CALGELELLRLLGDTRIRKTDKLIF. The CDR3 nucleotides read TGTGCTCTTGGGGAACTTGAACTCCTACGGTTACTGGGGGATACGCGTATCCGAAAGACCGATAAACTCATCTTT.

There are a few counts of this clone. This likely came from a read error, as a far larger clone is one base away. This same CDR3 is encoded by further DNA sequences in the sample. Here the CDR3 DNA reads TGTGCTCTTGGGGAAACGATCCTGAAGCCGCGACCGGGAGACTGGGGGACCCTGAGGCACACCGATAAACTCATCTTT. Protein sequence: CALGETILKPRPGDWGTLRHTDKLIF. This chain links TRDV1 with TRDJ1; 9 positions match TRDD3. No J gene was available from TCRdb, and it was assigned here by a germline match of the DNA. The V segment lost 2 bases and the J segment 0 bases; nucleotides outside the gene matches: 34. The CDR3 length is 26 residues. CDR1 is TSWWSYY, CDR2 QGS, per germline.

There are a few counts of this clone. The protein that TCRdb holds for this DNA derives from a much larger clone and differs from the translated DNA at residue 15, which likely indicates a read error; the protein shown here is translated from the DNA. The rearrangement joins TRDV1 to TRDJ1; D ambiguous. Assignment of the J gene here rests on matching the DNA to germline, because TCRdb gives none. CDR3 size: 19 residues. CDR1 and CDR2 from the germline V gene are TSWWSYY and QGS. The CDR3 sequence: CALGDNKFRCSPYTEKLIF. The CDR3 DNA reads as TGTGCTCTTGGGGACAATAAATTTCGCTGTTCCCCGTACACCGAAAAACTCATCTTT.

This clone was found many times. The chain uses TRDV1 and TRDJ1; D is perhaps TRDD2 or TRDD3 (6 bases each). Germline V gives CDR1 TSWWSYY, CDR2 QGS. The CDR3 extends over 22 amino acids. The V gene lost 0 bases and the J gene lost 0 bases, with 29 bases spanning the gap. CDR3 residues: CALGELGKGVLPGDGYTDKLIF. The CDR3 coding sequence is TGTGCTCTTGGGGAACTGGGGAAGGGCGTCCTACCTGGGGATGGGTACACCGATAAACTCATCTTT.